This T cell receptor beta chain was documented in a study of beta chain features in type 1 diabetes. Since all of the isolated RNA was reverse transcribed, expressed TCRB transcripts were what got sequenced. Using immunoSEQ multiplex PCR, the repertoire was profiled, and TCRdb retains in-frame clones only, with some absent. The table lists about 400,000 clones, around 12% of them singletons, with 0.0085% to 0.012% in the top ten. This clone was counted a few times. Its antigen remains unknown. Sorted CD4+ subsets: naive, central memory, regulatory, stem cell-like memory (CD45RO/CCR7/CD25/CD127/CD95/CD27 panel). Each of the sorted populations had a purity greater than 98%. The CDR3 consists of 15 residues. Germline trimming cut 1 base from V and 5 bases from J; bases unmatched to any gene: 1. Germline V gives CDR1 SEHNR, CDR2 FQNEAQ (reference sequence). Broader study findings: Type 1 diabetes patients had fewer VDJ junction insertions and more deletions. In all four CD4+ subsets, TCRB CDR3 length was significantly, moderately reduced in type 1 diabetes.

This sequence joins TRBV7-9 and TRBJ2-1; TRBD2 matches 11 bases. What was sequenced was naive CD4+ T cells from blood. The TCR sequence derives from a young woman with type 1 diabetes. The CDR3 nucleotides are TGTGCCAGCAGCTTAGTAGCGGGAGGGAACAATGAGCAGTTCTTC. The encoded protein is CASSLVAGGNNEQFF.